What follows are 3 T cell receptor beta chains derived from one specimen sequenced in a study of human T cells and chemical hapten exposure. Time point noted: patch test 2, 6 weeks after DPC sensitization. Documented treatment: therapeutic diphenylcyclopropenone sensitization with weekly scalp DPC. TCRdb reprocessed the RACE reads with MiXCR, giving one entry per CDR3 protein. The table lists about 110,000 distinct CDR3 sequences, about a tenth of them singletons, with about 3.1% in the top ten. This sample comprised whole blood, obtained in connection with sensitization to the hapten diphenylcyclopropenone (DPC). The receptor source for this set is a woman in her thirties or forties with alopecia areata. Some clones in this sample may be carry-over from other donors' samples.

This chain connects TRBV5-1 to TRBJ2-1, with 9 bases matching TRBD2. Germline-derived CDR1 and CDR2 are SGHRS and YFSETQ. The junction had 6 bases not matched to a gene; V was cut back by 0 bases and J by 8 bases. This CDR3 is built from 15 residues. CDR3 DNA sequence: TGCGCCAGCAGCTTGGCATTAGCGGGGGCCCATGAGCAGTTCTTC. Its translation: CASSLALAGAHEQFF.

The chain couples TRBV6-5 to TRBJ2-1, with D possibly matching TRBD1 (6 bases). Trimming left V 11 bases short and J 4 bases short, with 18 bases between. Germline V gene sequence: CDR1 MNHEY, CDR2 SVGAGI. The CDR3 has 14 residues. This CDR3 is CAARTASPYNEQFF. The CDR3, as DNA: TGTGCCGCTCGGACAGCATCTCCTTACAATGAGCAGTTCTTC.

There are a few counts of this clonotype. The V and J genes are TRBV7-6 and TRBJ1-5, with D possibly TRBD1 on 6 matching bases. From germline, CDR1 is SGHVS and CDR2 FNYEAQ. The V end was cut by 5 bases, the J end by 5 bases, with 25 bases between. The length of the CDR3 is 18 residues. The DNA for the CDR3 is TGTGCCAGCAGCCCCCAACGGGGAGGCACAGGGTTGGATCAGCCCCAGCATTTT. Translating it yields CASSPQRGGTGLDQPQHF. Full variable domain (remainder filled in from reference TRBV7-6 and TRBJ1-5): GAGVSQSPRYKVTKRGQDVALRCDPISGHVSLYWYRQALGQGPEFLTYFNYEAQQDKSGLPNDRFSAERPEGSISTLTIQRTEQRDSAMYRCASSPQRGGTGLDQPQHFGDGTRLSIL.